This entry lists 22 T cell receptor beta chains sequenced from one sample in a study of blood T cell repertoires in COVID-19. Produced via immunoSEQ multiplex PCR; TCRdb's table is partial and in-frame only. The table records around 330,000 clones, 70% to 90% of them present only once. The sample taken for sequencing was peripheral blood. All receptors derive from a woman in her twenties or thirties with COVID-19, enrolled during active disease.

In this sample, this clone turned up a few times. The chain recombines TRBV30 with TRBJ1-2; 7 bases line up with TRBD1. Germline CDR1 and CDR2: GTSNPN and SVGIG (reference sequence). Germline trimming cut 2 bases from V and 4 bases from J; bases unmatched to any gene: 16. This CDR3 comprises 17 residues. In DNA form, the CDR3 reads TGTGCCTGGAGTCCGCCTCCGACAGGGTTATTTCGCTATGGCTACACCTTC. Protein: CAWSPPPTGLFRYGYTF.

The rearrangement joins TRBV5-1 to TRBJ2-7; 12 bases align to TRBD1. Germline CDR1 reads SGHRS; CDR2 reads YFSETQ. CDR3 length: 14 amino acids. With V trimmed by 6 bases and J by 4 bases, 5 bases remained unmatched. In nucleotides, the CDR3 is TGCGCCAGCACAGGGACAGGGGGCGGATACGAGCAGTACTTC. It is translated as CASTGTGGGYEQYF.

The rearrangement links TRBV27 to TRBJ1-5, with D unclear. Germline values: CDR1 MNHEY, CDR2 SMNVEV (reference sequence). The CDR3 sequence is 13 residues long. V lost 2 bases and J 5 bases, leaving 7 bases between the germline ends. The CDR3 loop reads CASSLGPYQPQHF. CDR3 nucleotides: TGTGCCAGCAGTTTAGGGCCCTATCAGCCCCAGCATTTT.

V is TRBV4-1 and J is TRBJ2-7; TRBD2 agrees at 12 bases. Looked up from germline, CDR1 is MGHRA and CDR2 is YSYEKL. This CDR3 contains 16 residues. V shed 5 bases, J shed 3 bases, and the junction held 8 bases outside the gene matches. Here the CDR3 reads CASSVSGLAGIYEQYF. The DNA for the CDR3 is TGCGCCAGCAGCGTAAGTGGACTAGCGGGGATCTACGAGCAGTACTTC.

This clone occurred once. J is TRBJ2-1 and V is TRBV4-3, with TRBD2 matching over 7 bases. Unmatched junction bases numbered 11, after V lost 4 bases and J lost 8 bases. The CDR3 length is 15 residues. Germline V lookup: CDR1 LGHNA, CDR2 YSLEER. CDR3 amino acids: CASSPGVGGSYEQFF. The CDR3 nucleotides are TGCGCCAGCAGCCCGGGGGTCGGGGGGTCGTATGAGCAGTTCTTC.

The CDR3 is CASSSDYTSGGRNEQFF. The CDR3 DNA is TGTGCCAGCAGCTCAGACTATACGAGCGGGGGGAGAAATGAGCAGTTCTTC. The genes are TRBV7-8 and TRBJ2-1; 9 bases are a match to TRBD2. Looked up from germline, CDR1 is SGHVS and CDR2 is FQNEAQ. J gave up 7 bases and V 4 bases, and 14 bases lay outside the gene matches. The CDR3 totals 17 residues.

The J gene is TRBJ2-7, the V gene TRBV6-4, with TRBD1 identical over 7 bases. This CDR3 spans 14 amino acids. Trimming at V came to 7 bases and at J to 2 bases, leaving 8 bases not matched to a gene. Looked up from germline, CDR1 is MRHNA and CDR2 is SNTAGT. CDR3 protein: CASTDRDRTYEQYV. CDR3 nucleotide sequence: TGTGCCAGCACCGACAGGGATCGGACCTACGAGCAGTACGTC.

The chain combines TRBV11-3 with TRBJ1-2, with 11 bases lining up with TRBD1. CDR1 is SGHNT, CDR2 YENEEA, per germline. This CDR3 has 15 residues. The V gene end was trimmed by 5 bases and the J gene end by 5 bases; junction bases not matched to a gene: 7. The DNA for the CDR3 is TGTGCCAGCAGCCTCGGGACAGGGGGAATTTATGGCTACACCTTC. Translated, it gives CASSLGTGGIYGYTF.

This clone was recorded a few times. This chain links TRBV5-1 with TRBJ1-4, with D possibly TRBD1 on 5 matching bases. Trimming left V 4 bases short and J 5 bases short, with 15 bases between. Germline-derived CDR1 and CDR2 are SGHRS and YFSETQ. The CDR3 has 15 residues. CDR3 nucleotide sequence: TGCGCCAGCAGCGAGCTTTCAGGGAACAATGAAAAACTGTTTTTT. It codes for CASSELSGNNEKLFF.

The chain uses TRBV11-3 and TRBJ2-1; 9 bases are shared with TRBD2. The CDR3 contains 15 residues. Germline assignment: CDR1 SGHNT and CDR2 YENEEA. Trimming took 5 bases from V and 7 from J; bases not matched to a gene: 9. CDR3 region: CASSPRAGGRNEQFF. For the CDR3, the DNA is TGTGCCAGCAGCCCCCGGGCGGGGGGGAGGAATGAGCAGTTCTTC.

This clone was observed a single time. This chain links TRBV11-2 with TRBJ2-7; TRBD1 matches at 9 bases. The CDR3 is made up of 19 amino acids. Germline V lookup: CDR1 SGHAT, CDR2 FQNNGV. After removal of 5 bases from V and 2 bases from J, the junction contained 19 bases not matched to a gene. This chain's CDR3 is CASSQVVSATGGVPYEQYF. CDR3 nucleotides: TGTGCCAGCAGCCAAGTGGTGTCCGCAACAGGGGGCGTTCCCTACGAGCAGTACTTC.

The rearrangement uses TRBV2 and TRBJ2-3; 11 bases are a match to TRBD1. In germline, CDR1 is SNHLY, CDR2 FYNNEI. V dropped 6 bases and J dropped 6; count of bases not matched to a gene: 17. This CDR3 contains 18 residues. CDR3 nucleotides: TGTGCCAGCAGGCTCGGGACAGGGGGTAGCGGGGTAGGCGATACGCAGTATTTT. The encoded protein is CASRLGTGGSGVGDTQYF.

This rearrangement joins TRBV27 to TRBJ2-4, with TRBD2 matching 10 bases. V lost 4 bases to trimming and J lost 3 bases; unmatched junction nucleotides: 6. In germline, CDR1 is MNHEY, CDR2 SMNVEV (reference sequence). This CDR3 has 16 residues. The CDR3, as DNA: TGTGCCAGCAGTTCCACTAGCGGGGTTTTCAAAAACATTCAGTACTTC. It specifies CASSSTSGVFKNIQYF.

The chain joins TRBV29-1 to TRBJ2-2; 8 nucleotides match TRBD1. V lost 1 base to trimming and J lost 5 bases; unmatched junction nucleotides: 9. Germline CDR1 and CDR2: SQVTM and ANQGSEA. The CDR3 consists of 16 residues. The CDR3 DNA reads TGCAGCGTTGAAGGGAGAGGCAGGGGGCGGACCGGGGAGCTGTTTTTT. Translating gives CSVEGRGRGRTGELFF.

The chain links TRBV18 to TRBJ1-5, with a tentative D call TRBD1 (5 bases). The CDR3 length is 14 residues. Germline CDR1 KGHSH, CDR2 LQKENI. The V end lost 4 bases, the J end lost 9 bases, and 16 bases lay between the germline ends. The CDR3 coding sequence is TGTGCCAGCTCACGACGACATGGTCAGGGGCCCCAGCATTTT. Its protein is CASSRRHGQGPQHF.

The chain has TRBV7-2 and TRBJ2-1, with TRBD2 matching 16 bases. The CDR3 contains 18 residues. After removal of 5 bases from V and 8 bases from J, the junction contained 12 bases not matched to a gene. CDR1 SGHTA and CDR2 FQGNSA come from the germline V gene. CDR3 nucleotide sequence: TGTGCCAGCAGCCCGCCGGGACTAGCGGGGGGGCCGGGAGATGAGCAGTTCTTC. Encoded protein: CASSPPGLAGGPGDEQFF.

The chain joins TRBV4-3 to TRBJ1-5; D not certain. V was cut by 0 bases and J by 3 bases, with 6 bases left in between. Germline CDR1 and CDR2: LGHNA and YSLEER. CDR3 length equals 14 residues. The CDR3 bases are TGCGCCAGCAGCCAAGAATTGTACAATCAGCCCCAGCATTTT. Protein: CASSQELYNQPQHF.

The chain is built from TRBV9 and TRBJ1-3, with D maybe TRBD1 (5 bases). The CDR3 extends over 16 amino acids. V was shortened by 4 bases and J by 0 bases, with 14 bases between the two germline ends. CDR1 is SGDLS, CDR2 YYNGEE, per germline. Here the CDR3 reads CASSWGGFPSGNTIYF. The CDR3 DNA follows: TGTGCCAGCAGCTGGGGGGGGTTCCCCTCTGGAAACACCATATATTTT.

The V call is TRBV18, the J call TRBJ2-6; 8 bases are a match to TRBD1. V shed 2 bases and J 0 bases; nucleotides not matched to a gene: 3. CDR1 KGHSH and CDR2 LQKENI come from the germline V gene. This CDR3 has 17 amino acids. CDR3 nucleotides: TGTGCCAGCTCACCAGGCACAGGGGGCTCTGGGGCCAACGTCCTGACTTTC. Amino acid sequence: CASSPGTGGSGANVLTF.

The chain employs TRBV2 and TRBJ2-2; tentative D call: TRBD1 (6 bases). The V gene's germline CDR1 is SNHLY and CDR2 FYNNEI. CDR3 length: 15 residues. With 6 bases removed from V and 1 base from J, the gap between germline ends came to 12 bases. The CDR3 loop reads CASRQPGQNTGELFF. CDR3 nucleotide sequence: TGTGCCAGCAGGCAACCGGGACAGAACACCGGGGAGCTGTTTTTT.

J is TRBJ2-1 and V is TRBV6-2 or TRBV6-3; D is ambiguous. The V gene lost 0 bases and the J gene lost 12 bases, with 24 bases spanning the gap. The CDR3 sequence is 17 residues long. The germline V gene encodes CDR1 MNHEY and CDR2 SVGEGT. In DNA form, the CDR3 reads TGTGCCAGCAGTTACTCCACAGTGCCGAATCCGATGAATCCGCAGTTCTTC. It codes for CASSYSTVPNPMNPQFF.

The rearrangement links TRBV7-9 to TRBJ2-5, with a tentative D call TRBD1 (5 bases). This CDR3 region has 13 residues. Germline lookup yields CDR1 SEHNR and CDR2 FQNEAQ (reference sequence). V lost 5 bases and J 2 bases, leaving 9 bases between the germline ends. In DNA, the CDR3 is TGTGCCAGCAGCGGGGCTTTACAAGAGACCCAGTACTTC. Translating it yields CASSGALQETQYF.